This TCR beta chain was profiled in a study of CD8 T cells in ankylosing spondylitis. MiXCR was run by TCRdb on the 5' RACE reads, yielding one entry per CDR3 protein. The table shows more than 400,000 distinct CDR3 sequences, with under 5.5% occurring only once. The CDR3 is 16 amino acids. At least ten counts were recorded for this clonotype. Its cognate antigen is unknown. Study-wide results and caveats: Within ankylosing spondylitis blood, a TCR beta motif made up of several highly homologous variants appeared to be characteristic. Reportedly, matched ankylosing spondylitis synovial fluid was significantly enriched for disease-linked clones.

Sequenced input: blood, either unsorted or a sorted T cell fraction (not recorded which). The sequence was collected from a male donor with ankylosing spondylitis. The rearrangement joins TRBV21-1 to TRBJ1-1; TRBD1 is the table's D call and was not checked against the DNA. TRBV21-1 is an annotated pseudogene. CDR3 loop: CASSVPGTGGNTEAFF. The DNA for the CDR3 is TGTGCCAGCAGCGTGCCGGGGACAGGGGGAAACACTGAAGCTTTCTTT.